The 12 T cell receptor beta chains below come from one sample, sequenced in a study of blood T cell repertoires in COVID-19. The protocol was immunoSEQ multiplex PCR, while the TCRdb copy is restricted to in-frame clones and leaves out a portion. Of roughly 56,000 clones listed, approximately 85% are singletons. Sequenced: peripheral blood. The receptor set was obtained from a human donor in a cohort sampled during active COVID-19.

V gene TRBV18 combines with J gene TRBJ2-3; 7 bases are shared with TRBD2. Per the germline V gene, CDR1 is KGHSH and CDR2 is LQKENI. This CDR3 region has 14 residues. After removal of 4 bases from V and 8 bases from J, the junction contained 9 bases not matched to a gene. The CDR3 loop reads CASSQGRAEITQYF. DNA for the CDR3: TGTGCCAGCTCACAGGGGAGGGCGGAGATTACGCAGTATTTT.

The genes are TRBV11-2 and TRBJ2-7; 11 nucleotides align to TRBD1. The CDR3 extends over 15 amino acids. Germline V gene lookup returns CDR1 SGHAT and CDR2 FQNNGV. V shed 3 bases and J 2 bases; nucleotides not matched to a gene: 3. CDR3 in DNA: TGTGCCAGCAGCTTTTCGGACAGGGGGCCCTACGAGCAGTACTTC. This translates into CASSFSDRGPYEQYF. The whole variable domain, filled in from reference TRBV11-2 and TRBJ2-7, reads EAGVAQSPRYKIIEKRQSVAFWCNPISGHATLYWYQQILGQGPKLLIQFQNNGVVDDSQLPKDRFSAERLKGVDSTLKIQPAKLEDSAVYLCASSFSDRGPYEQYFGPGTRLTVT.

As DNA, the CDR3 is TGCGCCAGCAGCGCCGAGACATCATCACTGGGTTCACCCCTCCACTTT. It encodes CASSAETSSLGSPLHF. V and J are TRBV5-1 and TRBJ1-6; D gene ambiguous. V lost 4 bases and J 9 bases, leaving 20 bases between the germline ends. Germline CDR1 SGHRS, CDR2 YFSETQ. The CDR3 has 16 amino acids.

Only one count was recorded for this clone. The rearrangement links TRBV27 to TRBJ1-2; D perhaps matches TRBD1 (6 bases). Germline lookup yields CDR1 MNHEY and CDR2 SMNVEV (reference sequence). The CDR3 runs 13 residues. V lost 3 bases, J lost 7 bases, and 12 bases lay in between. In DNA form, the CDR3 reads TGTGCCAGCAGTTTTTGGGGGCGGAGTGGCTACACCTTC. This sequence encodes CASSFWGRSGYTF.

V and J are TRBV19 and TRBJ1-5; 7 bases match TRBD1. CDR3 length: 15 residues. J was trimmed by 7 bases and V by 7 bases; bases with no gene match: 13. In germline, CDR1 is LNHDA, CDR2 SQIVND (reference sequence). The DNA of the CDR3 is TGTGCCAGTACCCAGGGGGTCCTTGGGGGCCAGCCCCAGCATTTT. Translated, it gives CASTQGVLGGQPQHF.

The V call is TRBV19, the J call TRBJ1-1; D gene ambiguous. This CDR3 contains 13 residues. V shed 1 base and J shed 1 base, with 4 bases lying between them. Per germline, CDR1 LNHDA and CDR2 SQIVND (reference sequence). The CDR3 DNA follows: TGTGCCAGTAGTATAGCTTCGAACACTGAAGCTTTCTTT. It is translated as CASSIASNTEAFF.

The rearrangement joins TRBV11-1 to TRBJ1-1, with 7 bases identical to TRBD1. The CDR3 is 16 amino acids. Germline V gene lookup returns CDR1 SGHAT and CDR2 FQDESV (reference sequence). J lost 3 bases, V lost 7 bases, and 14 bases had no gene match. CDR3 coding DNA: TGTGCCAGCACCAACCCCAGAGGACAGGCGTACACTGAAGCTTTCTTT. Translating gives CASTNPRGQAYTEAFF.

The chain links TRBV5-1 to TRBJ1-1, with a weak D call TRBD1 (6 bases). CDR3 length: 15 residues. Germline CDR1 reads SGHRS; CDR2 reads YFSETQ. The ends were cut back, 7 bases at V and 0 bases at J, with 16 bases in the middle. CDR3 in DNA: TGCGCCAGCTCTGAGACAGGCCCCATGAACACTGAAGCTTTCTTT. It specifies CASSETGPMNTEAFF.

The CDR3 reads CASLLNGGDTGELFF. For the CDR3, the DNA is TGCGCCAGCCTGCTTAACGGCGGGGACACCGGGGAGCTGTTTTTT. The chain combines TRBV5-1 with TRBJ2-2, with D possibly TRBD2 on 6 matching bases. The CDR3 totals 15 residues. The V gene lost 7 bases and the J gene lost 3 bases, with 16 bases spanning the gap. Germline V gives CDR1 SGHRS, CDR2 YFSETQ.

This clone was counted a few times. This chain links TRBV7-3 with TRBJ1-5, with 9 nucleotides matching TRBD1. The CDR3 consists of 15 residues. Germline lookup yields CDR1 SGHTA and CDR2 FQGTGA. V was clipped by 4 bases and J by 9 bases; unmatched bases: 10. CDR3 bases: TGTGCCAGCAGCTCAAAGAGGACGGGACAGGGGCCCCAGCATTTT. Encoded protein: CASSSKRTGQGPQHF.

V usage is TRBV7-2 and J usage is TRBJ1-2; 8 bases agree with TRBD1. Per germline, CDR1 SGHTA and CDR2 FQGNSA. The CDR3 is 15 residues long. The V and J ends lost 1 base and 4 bases, in that order; junction bases with no gene match: 5. CDR3: CASSLGGQGFYGYTF. The CDR3 bases are TGTGCCAGCAGCTTAGGAGGACAGGGCTTCTATGGCTACACCTTC.

This chain links TRBV11-2 with TRBJ2-5; D ambiguous. CDR1 SGHAT and CDR2 FQNNGV come from the germline V gene. Trimming shortened V by 2 bases and J by 2 bases, and 12 bases separated the two germline ends. CDR3 size: 15 residues. CDR3 amino acids: CASSLTTVGQETQYF. The DNA for the CDR3 is TGTGCCAGCAGCTTAACGACTGTCGGGCAAGAGACCCAGTACTTC.